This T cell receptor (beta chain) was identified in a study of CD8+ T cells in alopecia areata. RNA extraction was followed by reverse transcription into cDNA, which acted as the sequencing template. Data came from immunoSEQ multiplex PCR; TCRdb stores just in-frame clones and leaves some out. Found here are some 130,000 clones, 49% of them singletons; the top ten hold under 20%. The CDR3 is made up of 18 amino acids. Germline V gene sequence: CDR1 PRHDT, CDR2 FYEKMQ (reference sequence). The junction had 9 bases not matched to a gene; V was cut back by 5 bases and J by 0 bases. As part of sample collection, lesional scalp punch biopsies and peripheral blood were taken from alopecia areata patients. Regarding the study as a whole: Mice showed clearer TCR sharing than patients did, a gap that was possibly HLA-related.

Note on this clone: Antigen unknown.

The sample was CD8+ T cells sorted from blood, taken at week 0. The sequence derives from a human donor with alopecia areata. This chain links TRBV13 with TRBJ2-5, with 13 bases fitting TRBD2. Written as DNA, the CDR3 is TGTGCCAGCAGCAGCGGGACTAGCGGGGAAACATACCAAGAGACCCAGTACTTC. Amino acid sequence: CASSSGTSGETYQETQYF.